The text below deals with one TCR beta chain. The same CDR3 also results from other DNA sequences found in this sample. Only CD45RO-negative cells positively selected for CCR7 counted as naive CD8 cells, so terminally differentiated effector memory CD45RA+ cells were excluded. There were no recent acute infections or vaccinations among the donors, who were healthy HIV-negative adults. This sample is part of a study of shared clonotypes between healthy human individuals. The assay was carried out at the deep level. The assay was immunoSEQ multiplex PCR, and TCRdb's table has in-frame clones only and misses some. Of just over 2,000,000 clones listed, roughly 95% are singletons. The CDR3 totals 15 residues. The V segment lost 3 bases and the J segment 6 bases; nucleotides outside the gene matches: 7. CDR1 is MNHEY and CDR2 is SVGAGI in the germline V gene.

What was sequenced was naive CD8+ T cells sorted from blood. The V gene is TRBV6-5, the J gene TRBJ2-1; 8 bases fit TRBD2. The clonotype was recovered from a man aged 18 to 29 in good health. The CDR3 is CASSYLAGGLNEQFF. The DNA of the CDR3 is TGTGCCAGCAGTTATTTGGCGGGAGGCCTCAATGAGCAGTTCTTC.